A selection of T cell receptor beta chains follows, all from one sample in a study of vaccination effects on CD4 cells after COVID-19. These receptors are not linked to any known antigen. Some clones are missing from TCRdb's copy, which holds only in-frame ones; the method was immunoSEQ multiplex PCR. This sample carries approximately 68,000 clones, around 79% of them seen once, and the ten largest clones take 10%. Sequenced material: CD4+ T cells from PBMCs cultured with SARS-CoV-2 spike peptides, taken before COVID-19 vaccination. Receptor source: a human donor who received a COVID-19 vaccine. The CDR3 runs from the conserved cysteine through the conserved F or W. Each record gives: V gene, J gene, clone size, D gene, CDR3 DNA, CDR3 protein. A D gene is named only where the DNA matches it firmly. The size entry is marked missing in some rows and otherwise reads once, few, many or a size class.

TRBV6-5	TRBJ1-1	.	.	TGTGCCAGCAGTTACTCGGCAGGGAAGGCTGAAGCTTTCTTT	CASSYSAGKAEAFF
TRBV3-1/TRBV3-2	TRBJ2-2	.	TRBD1	TGTGCCAGCAGCCAAATACAGGGGAGAGGCGGGGAGCTGTTTTTT	CASSQIQGRGGELFF
TRBV10-1	TRBJ2-3	.	.	TGCGCCAGCAGTCCTGGGACTCCCACAGATACGCAGTATTTT	CASSPGTPTDTQYF
TRBV7-3	TRBJ2-5	.	TRBD1	TGTGCCAGCAGCCCGGGACAGGGAGAGACCCAGTACTTC	CASSPGQGETQYF
TRBV5-1	TRBJ2-3	.	.	TGCGCCAGCAGCTGGGAGGTTACAGATACGCAGTATTTT	CASSWEVTDTQYF
TRBV15	TRBJ2-1	.	TRBD2	TGTGCCACCAGCAGTCTCCTCGGGGGGAAATCCTACAATGAGCAGTTCTTC	CATSSLLGGKSYNEQFF
TRBV3-1/TRBV3-2	TRBJ2-4	.	TRBD2	TGTGCCAGCAGCCAGAGGGGACTAGCGGGGGGGCCGGTCATTCAGTACTTC	CASSQRGLAGGPVIQYF
TRBV6-6	TRBJ2-4	.	.	TGTGCCAGCAGGGATACAGCTAAAGGGAACATTCAGTACTTC	CASRDTAKGNIQYF
TRBV2	TRBJ1-1	.	.	TGTGCCAGCAGCATTCAGGGGAGGATCACTGAAGCTTTCTTT	CASSIQGRITEAFF
TRBV19	TRBJ1-5	.	.	TGTGCCAGTAGTATGCTTGGCAATCAGCCCCAGCATTTT	CASSMLGNQPQHF
TRBV30	TRBJ2-4	.	TRBD1	TGTGCCTGGAGCCCTGACAGGGGGGGTGGCAAAAACATTCAGTACTTC	CAWSPDRGGGKNIQYF
TRBV6-5	TRBJ2-5	.	TRBD1	TGTGCCAGCAGCCTAGACAGGGGATGGGAGACCCAGTACTTC	CASSLDRGWETQYF
TRBV5-4	TRBJ2-5	.	.	TGTGCCAGCAGTTCACCGGGACGTGGGGAGACCCAGTACTTC	CASSSPGRGETQYF
TRBV29-1	TRBJ2-3	once	.	TGCAGCGTCCCTAGGTGGGATACTAGCACAGATACGCAGTATTTT	CSVPRWDTSTDTQYF
TRBV5-1	TRBJ2-2	.	.	TGCGCCAGCAGCTTGATTCCCAGGGGTGAAGGAACCGGGGAGCTGTTTTTT	CASSLIPRGEGTGELFF
TRBV18	TRBJ1-1	.	.	TGTGCCAGCTCACCATTAGAAGGAAGCCCGAGGCAGACTGAAGCTTTCTTT	CASSPLEGSPRQTEAFF
TRBV6-6	TRBJ1-5	.	TRBD1	TGTGCCAGCAGTTACACGCCCGACAGGGGCAATCAGCCCCAGCATTTT	CASSYTPDRGNQPQHF
TRBV7-2	TRBJ2-3	.	.	TGTGCCAGCAGCTTCTCAGGGGGGAGCACAGATACGCAGTATTTT	CASSFSGGSTDTQYF
TRBV2	TRBJ1-6	.	.	TGTGCCAGCAAGGGGTTTTCTAGGGATTCACCCCTCCACTTT	CASKGFSRDSPLHF
TRBV24-1	TRBJ2-5	once	.	TGTGCCACCAGTGATGCGGGGGCAGGACAAGAGACCCAGTACTTC	CATSDAGAGQETQYF
TRBV11-3	TRBJ2-2	.	.	TGTGCCAGCAGCTCGAACACCGGGGAGCTGTTTTTT	CASSSNTGELFF
TRBV7-3	TRBJ2-3	.	TRBD2	TGTGCCAGCAGCCTCCGGACTAGCGGGGGGGCCAGCACAGATACGCAGTATTTT	CASSLRTSGGASTDTQYF
TRBV24-1	TRBJ2-2	.	.	TGTGCCACCAGCCCTATCGGAGAAAAGAACACCGGGGAGCTGTTTTTT	CATSPIGEKNTGELFF
TRBV10-1	TRBJ2-3	.	.	TGCGCCAGCAGTGGATATCCGGGGGCAGATACGCAGTATTTT	CASSGYPGADTQYF
TRBV7-2	TRBJ2-3	once	TRBD1	TGTGCCAGCAGCCCATGGGACAGTGGGCGGGATACGCAGTATTTT	CASSPWDSGRDTQYF
TRBV11-3	TRBJ2-3	.	.	TGTGCCAGCAGCTTAGACCTCGCAGATACGCAGTATTTT	CASSLDLADTQYF
TRBV11-1	TRBJ2-1	.	.	TGTGCCAGCAGCTTAGCGTTCGACCGAGGCTCCTACAATGAGCAGTTCTTC	CASSLAFDRGSYNEQFF
TRBV5-1	TRBJ1-1	.	.	TGCGCCAGCAGCTTGTCATCTGGGGACACTGAAGCTTTCTTT	CASSLSSGDTEAFF
TRBV24-1	TRBJ1-3	few	.	TGTGCCACCAGTGAGGGATCTGGAAACACCATATATTTT	CATSEGSGNTIYF
TRBV20-1	TRBJ2-4	once	.	TGCAGTGCTAGTGTTCCGCAACCCGGGACTGCCTTAGGGGGAAACATTCAGTACTTC	CSASVPQPGTALGGNIQYF
TRBV5-1	TRBJ1-5	few	.	TGCGCCAGCAGCCCCGGTCAGGAGAATCAGCCCCAGCATTTT	CASSPGQENQPQHF
TRBV10-3	TRBJ2-1	.	.	TGTGCCATCAGTGAGTCGGTCAGGGGTAATGAGCAGTTCTTC	CAISESVRGNEQFF
TRBV5-8	TRBJ1-1	.	TRBD1	TGTGCCAGCCCCCGGCCCCCGGGACAGGAAAGGAACACTGAAGCTTTCTTT	CASPRPPGQERNTEAFF
TRBV6-5	TRBJ1-5	.	.	TGTGCCAGCAGTTACATGAGCAATCAGCCCCAGCATTTT	CASSYMSNQPQHF
TRBV18	TRBJ2-1	.	.	TGTGCCAGCTCCCCCGGGTGGGGAGGCGGGAATGAGCAGTTCTTC	CASSPGWGGGNEQFF
TRBV10-1	TRBJ2-5	.	.	TGCGCCAGCAGTGACGGAGAGACCCAGTACTTC	CASSDGETQYF
TRBV5-1	TRBJ2-2	.	TRBD1	TGCGCCAGCAGCTGGTACAGGGGGCAAACCGGGGAGCTGTTTTTT	CASSWYRGQTGELFF
TRBV18	TRBJ2-1	.	TRBD1	TGTGCCAGCTCAAATTCCGGGACAGGGGTTGAGCAGTTCTTC	CASSNSGTGVEQFF
TRBV7-2	TRBJ2-3	few	.	TGTGCCAGCAGCTTAGGAGACACCACAGATACGCAGTATTTT	CASSLGDTTDTQYF